This T cell receptor beta chain was identified in a study of regulatory T cells in long-lasting Graves disease. At the level of the study: Those with persistent Graves' disease had received antithyroid drugs for over 5 years with positive TSH receptor antibodies.

The CDR3 is 18 residues long. The germline V gene has CDR1 SGHKS and CDR2 YYEKEE (reference sequence). The V segment lost 3 bases and the J segment 0 bases; nucleotides outside the gene matches: 9. Time point of the sample: persistent/refractory GD, antithyroid drugs over 5 years with positive TRAb. Extracted PBMC RNA gave rise to the TCR library. With iRepertoire HTBI primers and Arm-PCR of CDR3 regions, TCR beta libraries were built. TCRdb reprocessed the multiplex PCR reads with MiXCR, giving one entry per CDR3 protein. The table has roughly 500,000 distinct CDR3 sequences, about a fifth seen once. This clonotype was seen only a few times.

The TCR comes from a female donor with Graves disease. The input for sequencing was peripheral blood mononuclear cells (PBMCs), taken when the disease was refractory, from a patient treated with antithyroid drugs. The J gene is TRBJ2-2, the V gene TRBV5-5; the match to TRBD2 covers 9 bases. The CDR3 spells CASSSEPWTSANTGELFF. CDR3 DNA: TGTGCCAGCAGCTCGGAACCTTGGACTAGCGCGAACACCGGGGAGCTGTTTTTT.